The 31 T cell receptor beta chains presented below share a single source sample, sequenced in a study of T cells after yellow fever vaccination. TCRdb itself ran the 5' RACE reads through MiXCR, one entry per CDR3 protein. This table holds about 58,000 distinct CDR3 sequences, more than 5.5% found once. The sample consisted of CD8+ T cells sorted from PBMCs, taken on the day of the first yellow fever vaccination. These receptors all stem from a man aged 18-30 years who received the YFV17D yellow fever vaccine.

The chain has TRBV6-5 and TRBJ2-2, with 9 bases matching TRBD1. Germline CDR1 MNHEY, CDR2 SVGAGI. J was trimmed by 7 bases and V by 4 bases; bases with no gene match: 4. The CDR3 spans 14 residues. CDR3 nucleotides: TGTGCCAGCAGTTTGACAGGGGGTCACGGGGAGCTGTTTTTT. This encodes CASSLTGGHGELFF.

This clonotype was seen a few times. The genes are TRBV5-1 and TRBJ2-1; the match to TRBD1 covers 10 bases. V shed 4 bases, J shed 8 bases, and the junction held 9 bases outside the gene matches. This CDR3 spans 15 amino acids. Germline V gene sequence: CDR1 SGHRS, CDR2 YFSETQ. The CDR3 nucleotides read TGCGCCAGCAGCATTGGACAGGGGGTTCCCCATGAGCAGTTCTTC. This sequence encodes CASSIGQGVPHEQFF.

The chain joins TRBV4-1 to TRBJ2-3, with TRBD2 as a possible D gene (5 bases). Germline values: CDR1 MGHRA, CDR2 YSYEKL. Trimming pared 0 bases from V and 4 bases from J, leaving 20 bases between. The CDR3 totals 18 residues. CDR3 bases: TGCGCCAGCAGCCAAGAGGCAGGATTCGGACTGTCCCCAGATACGCAGTATTTT. As protein: CASSQEAGFGLSPDTQYF.

This clonotype was seen more than once but under ten times. The chain is built from TRBV3-1 and TRBJ1-1; unclear D gene. This CDR3 is 16 amino acids long. The germline V gene encodes CDR1 LGHDT and CDR2 YNNKEL (reference sequence). The ends were cut back, 1 base at V and 0 bases at J, with 12 bases in the middle. As DNA, the CDR3 is TGTGCCAGCAGCCAAGGAGCTGGCAGGATGAACACTGAAGCTTTCTTT. Its translation: CASSQGAGRMNTEAFF.

Ten or more counts support this clonotype. This rearrangement joins TRBV24-1 to TRBJ2-4; D may correspond to TRBD1 or TRBD2 (5 bases each). V was pared by 12 bases and J by 6 bases, with 23 bases between. The germline CDR1 and CDR2 sequences are KGHDR and SFDVKD. This CDR3 comprises 15 residues. The CDR3 sequence: CAARPGLGWLNIQYF. The CDR3 DNA reads TGTGCCGCTAGACCGGGGCTTGGCTGGTTAAACATTCAGTACTTC.

The chain is built from TRBV27 and TRBJ2-1; possible D gene TRBD1, 6 bases. The V end lost 5 bases, the J end lost 9 bases, and 23 bases lay between the germline ends. CDR3 size: 16 residues. Germline CDR1 reads MNHEY; CDR2 reads SMNVEV (reference sequence). The CDR3 region has the DNA TGTGCCAGCAGTCTGGCGAGACAGGTGGTCGGTAGTGAGCAGTTCTTC. It translates to CASSLARQVVGSEQFF.

This clonotype was counted many times. The V and J genes are TRBV9 and TRBJ2-2; D gene uncertain. Trimming pared 3 bases from V and 2 bases from J, leaving 5 bases between. There are 13 residues in the CDR3. CDR1 and CDR2 (germline): SGDLS, YYNGEE. CDR3 nucleotide sequence: TGTGCCAGCAGCGCCTACAACACCGGGGAGCTGTTTTTT. Its protein is CASSAYNTGELFF. The full variable domain, in which reference TRBV9 and TRBJ2-2 provide the parts outside the CDR3, is DSGVTQTPKHLITATGQRVTLRCSPRSGDLSVYWYQQSLDQGLQFLIQYYNGEERAKGNILERFSAQQFPDLHSELNLSSLELGDSALYFCASSAYNTGELFFGEGSRLTVL.

This clonotype has ten or more counts. The chain employs TRBV2 and TRBJ1-3, with D possibly TRBD1 on 6 matching bases. CDR1 is SNHLY and CDR2 is FYNNEI in the germline V gene. Trimming pared 7 bases from V and 7 bases from J, leaving 17 bases between. The CDR3 spans 14 residues. The CDR3 reads CASTVKQGGNTIYF. CDR3 bases: TGTGCCAGCACCGTCAAACAGGGTGGCAACACCATATATTTT.

For this clonotype: Since a much larger clone is just one base distant, this may be a read error. In DNA form, the CDR3 reads TGTGCCAGCAGCCGACTTAACAGCGGGGAGCTGTTTTTT. This translates into CASSRLNSGELFF. The rearrangement uses TRBV6-2 or TRBV6-3 and TRBJ2-2, with D uncertain. The CDR3 totals 13 residues. The germline V gene has CDR1 MNHEY and CDR2 SVGEGT.

This clonotype appeared a few times. The chain links TRBV19 to TRBJ2-5; TRBD2 aligns across 7 bases. The CDR3 spans 14 residues. Germline CDR1 and CDR2: LNHDA and SQIVND (reference sequence). After removal of 5 bases from V and 1 base from J, the junction contained 4 bases not matched to a gene. DNA of the CDR3: TGTGCCAGTAGTTCTCGCGGGAGCCAAGAGACCCAGTACTTC. Amino acids: CASSSRGSQETQYF.

The chain carries TRBV11-2 and TRBJ2-5; the match to TRBD2 covers 7 bases. CDR1 is SGHAT, CDR2 FQNNGV, per germline. The J segment lost 2 bases and the V segment lost 5 bases, leaving 8 bases of the junction unmatched. This CDR3 is built from 15 residues. As DNA, the CDR3 is TGTGCCAGCAGCCGAGCGGGGTCAACACAAGAGACCCAGTACTTC. Amino acids: CASSRAGSTQETQYF.

The sample holds a few counts of this clonotype. V and J are TRBV21-1 and TRBJ2-6. TRBV21-1 is a known pseudogene. The CDR3 has 17 residues. The CDR3 loop reads CASSKGIIPTGANVLTF. The CDR3 DNA reads as TGTGCCAGCAGCAAAGGCATAATTCCGACCGGGGCCAACGTCCTGACTTTC.

The V gene is TRBV27, the J gene TRBJ2-1; D is ambiguous. This CDR3 has 14 residues. Germline CDR1 MNHEY, CDR2 SMNVEV (reference sequence). V was trimmed by 3 bases and J by 3 bases, leaving 9 bases between them. CDR3 DNA sequence: TGTGCCAGCAGTTTCAAAGACGGCTACAATGAGCAGTTCTTC. Encoded protein: CASSFKDGYNEQFF.

This clonotype was observed at least ten times. V gene TRBV7-2 combines with J gene TRBJ2-7, with a weak D call TRBD2 (7 bases). The CDR3 loop spans 15 amino acids. Deletions cut 3 bases from V and 2 bases from J, with 14 bases between. Germline assignment: CDR1 SGHTA and CDR2 FQGNSA. This chain's CDR3 is CASSFGRGAPYEQYF. In DNA form, the CDR3 reads TGTGCCAGCAGCTTTGGTCGGGGGGCCCCCTACGAGCAGTACTTC.

The table lists this clonotype with many counts. This chain connects TRBV12-3 or TRBV12-4 to TRBJ1-2, with D unclear. Trimming left V 5 bases short and J 1 base short, with 8 bases between. The CDR3 consists of 13 residues. This chain's CDR3 is CASSQTLNYGYTF. The DNA for the CDR3 is TGTGCCAGCAGTCAGACACTTAACTATGGCTACACCTTC.

On this clonotype: With a much larger clone just one base away, this may be a read error. This chain joins TRBV4-3 and TRBJ2-3; 10 bases map to TRBD2. Germline lookup yields CDR1 LGHNA and CDR2 YSLEER. This CDR3 spans 16 amino acids. V was clipped by 2 bases and J by 6 bases; unmatched bases: 8. The CDR3 DNA reads as TGCGCCAGCAGCCAAATGGAGCGGGGGGGCATGGATACGCAGTATTTT. Its translation is CASSQMERGGMDTQYF.

This clonotype was recorded a few times. The V gene is TRBV18, the J gene TRBJ2-7; no definite D call. CDR1 KGHSH and CDR2 LQKENI come from the germline V gene. Trimming took 2 bases from V and 6 from J, leaving 5 bases between them. CDR3 length equals 11 residues. The CDR3 sequence is CASSPFGEQYV. The CDR3 DNA is TGTGCCAGCTCACCATTCGGCGAGCAGTACGTC.

This clonotype was recorded at least ten times. The V and J genes are TRBV5-1 and TRBJ2-3; TRBD1 matches at 8 bases. The ends lost 1 base at V and 6 bases at J; junction bases unmatched: 4. Germline-derived CDR1 and CDR2 are SGHRS and YFSETQ. This CDR3 is 14 amino acids long. CDR3 in amino acids: CASSLRTGSDTQYF. In nucleotides, the CDR3 is TGCGCCAGCAGCTTGAGGACAGGGTCGGATACGCAGTATTTT.

This clonotype was observed a few times. The genes are TRBV29-1 and TRBJ2-7; 10 bases agree with TRBD2. The junction had 7 bases not matched to a gene; V was cut back by 5 bases and J by 0 bases. The CDR3 totals 15 residues. Germline CDR1 is SQVTM and CDR2 is ANQGSEA. The CDR3 nucleotides read TGCAGCGTTACCCTAGCGGGGGCCCTCTCCTACGAGCAGTACTTC. This encodes CSVTLAGALSYEQYF.

This clonotype was found many times. The CDR3 DNA follows: TGCGCCAGCAGTCCCTTGATGATGGGGAGAGACTACGAGCAGTACTTC. The encoded protein is CASSPLMMGRDYEQYF. V usage is TRBV5-1 and J usage is TRBJ2-7; D perhaps matches TRBD2 (5 bases). V was shortened by 5 bases and J by 3 bases, with 21 bases between the two germline ends. CDR3 size: 16 residues. Germline assignment: CDR1 SGHRS and CDR2 YFSETQ.

This clonotype was counted only a few times. J is TRBJ2-1 and V is TRBV4-1; D may be TRBD2 (5 bases). Deletions cut 1 base from V and 6 bases from J, with 19 bases between. Germline loops: CDR1 MGHRA, CDR2 YSYEKL. This CDR3 is 17 amino acids long. The CDR3 bases are TGCGCCAGCAGCCAAGCCGGAGGCCCACCCTACAGCAATGAGCAGTTCTTC. Protein: CASSQAGGPPYSNEQFF.

V and J are TRBV7-6 and TRBJ2-5; D is possibly TRBD2 (6 bases). Trimming stripped 5 bases from V and 2 bases from J, with 18 bases between. CDR3 length: 16 amino acids. Per germline, CDR1 SGHVS and CDR2 FNYEAQ. The CDR3 here is CASSPPIGRPQETQYF. CDR3 nucleotides: TGTGCCAGCAGCCCCCCAATCGGGAGACCTCAAGAGACCCAGTACTTC.

At least ten counts were recorded for this clonotype. The rearrangement joins TRBV6-1 to TRBJ2-1; weak D call: TRBD2 (7 bases). CDR1 MNHNS and CDR2 SASEGT come from the germline V gene. V was cut by 10 bases and J by 2 bases, with 15 bases left in between. The CDR3 spans 14 residues. CDR3 loop: CATKGGGTYNEQFF. CDR3 coding DNA: TGTGCCACCAAAGGGGGGGGAACCTACAATGAGCAGTTCTTC.

The chain links TRBV9 to TRBJ1-1, with 9 bases fitting TRBD1. CDR3 length: 15 residues. Trimming cost V 3 bases and J 3 bases; bases outside gene matches: 6. CDR1 SGDLS and CDR2 YYNGEE come from the germline V gene. The CDR3 coding sequence is TGTGCCAGCAGCGGGGGACAGGGACCATACACTGAAGCTTTCTTT. Protein: CASSGGQGPYTEAFF.

The CDR3 region is CASSQDSGDSAYEQYF. CDR3 coding DNA: TGCGCCAGCAGCCAAGATTCCGGAGACAGTGCCTACGAGCAGTACTTC. This rearrangement joins TRBV4-3 to TRBJ2-7; D is possibly TRBD1 (5 bases). The germline gives CDR1 LGHNA, CDR2 YSLEER. This CDR3 is 16 amino acids long. V was cut by 0 bases and J by 2 bases, with 14 bases left in between.

At least ten counts were recorded for this clonotype. The J gene is TRBJ1-3, the V gene TRBV7-2; the D gene is possibly TRBD1 (5 bases). Trimming took off 3 bases at V and 7 bases at J, with 10 bases between the two ends. The length of the CDR3 is 13 residues. From germline, CDR1 is SGHTA and CDR2 FQGNSA. The CDR3 DNA reads TGTGCCAGCAGCTTGATACCAGGGAACACCATATATTTT. Amino acid sequence: CASSLIPGNTIYF.

This clonotype was seen a handful of times. The V and J genes are TRBV3-1 and TRBJ2-7; D is tentatively TRBD1 or TRBD2 (6 bases each). Trimming shortened V by 0 bases and J by 0 bases, and 12 bases separated the two germline ends. The germline V gene encodes CDR1 LGHDT and CDR2 YNNKEL (reference sequence). This CDR3 has 16 residues. This CDR3 is CASSQESRGPSYEQYF. The CDR3 bases are TGTGCCAGCAGCCAAGAGAGTCGGGGGCCCTCCTACGAGCAGTACTTC.

This clonotype came up many times. The CDR3 spells CASSPPTVSQETQYF. In DNA form, the CDR3 reads TGTGCCAGCAGCCCCCCCACGGTGAGCCAAGAGACCCAGTACTTC. This chain links TRBV7-9 with TRBJ2-5; D is undetermined. The CDR3 is 15 residues long. The germline CDR1 and CDR2 sequences are SEHNR and FQNEAQ (reference sequence). Trimming removed 5 bases at V and 1 base at J, with 14 bases between. Variable domain in full (rest from reference TRBV7-9 and TRBJ2-5): DTGVSQNPRHKITKRGQNVTFRCDPISEHNRLYWYRQTLGQGPEFLTYFQNEAQLEKSRLLSDRFSAERPKGSFSTLEIQRTEQGDSAMYLCASSPPTVSQETQYFGPGTRLLVL.

A few counts support this clonotype. Because the CDR3's place on the DNA is in doubt, the DNA is left out and the CDR3 is given as listed by TCRdb. The chain employs TRBV12-3 or TRBV12-4 and TRBJ2-5; the table's D call TRBD2 went unverified against the DNA. Both ends counted, the CDR3 spans 18 residues. The CDR3 region is CASTSSGRAGFFGETQYF.

This clonotype was detected many times. This chain joins TRBV7-6 and TRBJ2-3; D unresolved. CDR3 length equals 14 residues. V was pared by 1 base and J by 0 bases, with 5 bases between. CDR1 is SGHVS and CDR2 is FNYEAQ in the germline V gene. The CDR3 nucleotides are TGTGCCAGCAGCTTAGGAACTAGCACAGATACGCAGTATTTT. Protein sequence: CASSLGTSTDTQYF.

This clonotype came up many times. CDR3 nucleotide sequence: TGTGCCAGCTCACCATGGGCAGGGGTCGCCTACGAGCAGTACGTC. The encoded protein is CASSPWAGVAYEQYV. This chain links TRBV18 with TRBJ2-7, with D possibly TRBD1 on 6 matching bases. The germline V and J ends were trimmed by 2 bases and 2 bases, with 13 bases remaining between them. The CDR3 covers 15 residues. Germline assignment: CDR1 KGHSH and CDR2 LQKENI.